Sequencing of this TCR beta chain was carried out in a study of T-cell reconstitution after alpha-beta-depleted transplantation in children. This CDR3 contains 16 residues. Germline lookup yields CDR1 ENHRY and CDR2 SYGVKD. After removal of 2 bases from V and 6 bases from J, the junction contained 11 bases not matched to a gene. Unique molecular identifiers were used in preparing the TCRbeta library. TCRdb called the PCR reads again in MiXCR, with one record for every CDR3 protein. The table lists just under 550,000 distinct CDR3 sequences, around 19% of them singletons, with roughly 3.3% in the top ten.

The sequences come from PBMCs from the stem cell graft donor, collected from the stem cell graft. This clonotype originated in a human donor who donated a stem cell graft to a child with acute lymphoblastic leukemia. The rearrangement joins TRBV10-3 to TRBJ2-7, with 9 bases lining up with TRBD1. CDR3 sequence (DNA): TGTGCCATCAGTGAGCCCTCAGGGACAGGGTCCCCCGAGCAGTACTTC. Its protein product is CAISEPSGTGSPEQYF.